A selection of T cell receptor beta chains follows, all from one sample in a study of blood T cell repertoires in COVID-19. Data came from immunoSEQ multiplex PCR; TCRdb stores just in-frame clones and leaves some out. The data contain about 160,000 clones, roughly 89% of them singletons. The sequenced sample was peripheral blood. These receptors all come from a woman in her 70s with COVID-19, enrolled during active disease. Each CDR3 is given with its conserved first and last residue. D genes are given only for firm matches. Not all rows give a size; the values are once, few, many and, for expanded clones, a class.

v_call	clone_size	j_call	d_call	cdr3_nt	cdr3_aa
TRBV2	-	TRBJ2-5	TRBD2	TGTGCCAGCAAACCCGGGACTAGCGGGGGGATATACCAAGAGACCCAGTACTTC	CASKPGTSGGIYQETQYF
TRBV11-1	-	TRBJ2-7	TRBD2	TGTGCCAGCAGCTTATCGACTAGCGGGGGGGCCTTATTC	CASSLSTSGGALF
TRBV30	once	TRBJ1-3	-	TGTGCCGGAGACAGCTCTGGAAACACCATATATTTT	CAGDSSGNTIYF
TRBV5-1	-	TRBJ1-3	-	TGCGCCAGCAGCTTGGAACAATTAAGCTCTGGAAACACCATATATTTT	CASSLEQLSSGNTIYF
TRBV10-3	few	TRBJ1-3	TRBD1	TGTGCCACCCGGACAGGGCTCTCTGGAAACACCATATATTTT	CATRTGLSGNTIYF
TRBV10-3	-	TRBJ1-5	-	TGTGCCATCAGTGATAACGCAGATCAGCCCCAGCATTTT	CAISDNADQPQHF
TRBV3-1/TRBV3-2	once	TRBJ1-2	-	TGTGCCAGCAGCCAGTCAGGAACGAACTATGGCTACACCTTC	CASSQSGTNYGYTF
TRBV28	-	TRBJ2-3	TRBD2	TGTGCCAGCACGGCTAGCGGGGACCGCACAGATACGCAGTATTTT	CASTASGDRTDTQYF
TRBV6-5	-	TRBJ1-1	TRBD1	TGTGCCAGCAGTTACTCGCAGGGGGCGCATGACACTGAAGCTTTCTTT	CASSYSQGAHDTEAFF
TRBV5-8	-	TRBJ1-4	-	TGTGCCAGCAGGGACATGGACCAACTGGAACTGTTTTTT	CASRDMDQLELFF
TRBV19	-	TRBJ1-3	-	TGTGCCAGTATCCCCTCTCCGGGTCATTATCAAGGAAGAAACACCATATATTTT	CASIPSPGHYQGRNTIYF
TRBV19	-	TRBJ2-7	TRBD1	TGTGCCAGTTCTTCCGGGACAGGGTACGTCTACGAGCAGTACTTC	CASSSGTGYVYEQYF
TRBV6-5	-	TRBJ2-7	-	TGTGCCAGCAGTCAATCGGGTGACCCCTACGAGCAGTACTTC	CASSQSGDPYEQYF
TRBV11-2	once	TRBJ2-5	-	TGTGCCAGCAGCTTAGATTATGGGGCCACGGCCCAAGAGACCCAGTACTTC	CASSLDYGATAQETQYF
TRBV19	-	TRBJ2-7	-	TGTGCCAGTAGTTTCCGGGACTCGACCTACGAGCAGTACTTC	CASSFRDSTYEQYF
TRBV3-1/TRBV3-2	-	TRBJ1-3	TRBD1	TGTGCCAGCAGCCAAGACTTACAAGGGGGCAGTTCTGGAAACACCATATATTTT	CASSQDLQGGSSGNTIYF
TRBV3-1/TRBV3-2	-	TRBJ1-6	TRBD1	TGTGCCAGCAGCCCGGGGACAGGGAGAAATTCACCCCTCCACTTT	CASSPGTGRNSPLHF
TRBV2	-	TRBJ1-4	-	TGTGCCAGCATCCGTAACAGCCTTAATGAAAAACTGTTTTTT	CASIRNSLNEKLFF
TRBV11-3	-	TRBJ2-2	-	TGTGCCAGCCGCCTGCCAGGGGTCGACGGGGAGCTGTTTTTT	CASRLPGVDGELFF
TRBV5-1	-	TRBJ2-7	TRBD1	TGCGCCAGCAGCTACCGGGACAGGGGGGACGAGCAGTACTTC	CASSYRDRGDEQYF
TRBV5-6	-	TRBJ2-7	TRBD1	TGTGCCAGCAACTCCCTGGACCGGGGACAGGGGTTCCACGAGCAGTACTTC	CASNSLDRGQGFHEQYF
TRBV30	-	TRBJ1-6	TRBD1	TGTGCCTGGGACAGGGGGCCTTCACCCCTCCACTTT	CAWDRGPSPLHF
TRBV30	-	TRBJ2-6	-	TGTGCCTGGAGCGGGGGCTCTGGGGCCAACGTCCTGACTTTC	CAWSGGSGANVLTF
TRBV28	once	TRBJ1-5	-	TGTGCCAGCAGTCCGACAGGAGAACAGAGGAGTAATCAGCCCCAGCATTTT	CASSPTGEQRSNQPQHF
TRBV7-2	-	TRBJ2-5	TRBD2	TGTGCCAGCAGCTACAGACCGGGACTAGCGGGGGTACTCCAAGAGACCCAGTACTTC	CASSYRPGLAGVLQETQYF
TRBV7-8	-	TRBJ2-5	TRBD2	TGTGCCAGCAGCCCACGGGGGGGGTATGGGATAGAGACCCAGTACTTC	CASSPRGGYGIETQYF
TRBV5-1	-	TRBJ1-2	TRBD1	TGCGCCAGCGGACAGGGGGTCTATGGCTACACCTTC	CASGQGVYGYTF
TRBV28	-	TRBJ2-7	-	TGTGCCAGCTCCAGGGGCGGCTCCTACGAGCAGTACTTC	CASSRGGSYEQYF
TRBV5-6	-	TRBJ1-2	TRBD1	TGTGCCAGCAACTTCCTGGGGGACAGGGGAAATGGCTACACCTTC	CASNFLGDRGNGYTF
TRBV15	-	TRBJ2-5	-	TGTGCCACCAGCAGAGCTTTATTGGAGACCCAGTACTTC	CATSRALLETQYF
TRBV28	-	TRBJ1-1	-	TGTGCCAGCAGTTCAATCCCCGGTGGGGCGAACACTGAAGCTTTCTTT	CASSSIPGGANTEAFF
TRBV5-1	-	TRBJ2-5	-	TGCGCCAGCAGCTTCCCGACATTCACCGACCAAGAGACCCAGTACTTC	CASSFPTFTDQETQYF
TRBV18	-	TRBJ2-5	-	TGTGCCAGCTCCCTGGGTCGTGGGCAGCAAGAGACCCAGTACTTC	CASSLGRGQQETQYF
TRBV19	few	TRBJ1-2	TRBD1	TGTGCCAGTACCGGGACAGCGTATGGCTACACCTTC	CASTGTAYGYTF
TRBV9	-	TRBJ1-3	-	TGTGCCAGCAGCGCGTGGGGGGTTGGAGGAAACACCATATATTTT	CASSAWGVGGNTIYF
TRBV4-1	few	TRBJ1-2	-	TGCGCCAGCAGCCAAGAGGGCAGGGCCTATGGCTACACCTTC	CASSQEGRAYGYTF
TRBV7-9	-	TRBJ2-2	TRBD1	TGTGCCAGCAGCTTCACAGGGGGCCACGGGGAGCTGTTTTTT	CASSFTGGHGELFF
TRBV27	-	TRBJ1-5	TRBD1	TGTGCCAGCAGTTCTAACAGGGGCGGTAAGCCCCAGCATTTT	CASSSNRGGKPQHF
TRBV7-9	-	TRBJ1-1	-	TGTGCCAGCAGCAGGGACACGGACTTTTTGAACACTGAAGCTTTCTTT	CASSRDTDFLNTEAFF
TRBV27	once	TRBJ2-1	-	TGTGCCAGCAGCTTAAGGCAGGGTCAGTACAATGAGCAGTTCTTC	CASSLRQGQYNEQFF
TRBV9	-	TRBJ1-4	TRBD1	TGTGCCAGCAGCGTAGGGGACAGATCTAATGAAAAACTGTTTTTT	CASSVGDRSNEKLFF
TRBV3-1/TRBV3-2	once	TRBJ1-4	-	TGTGCCAGCAGCCACTTGTCAGGCCCAACTAATGAAAAACTGTTTTTT	CASSHLSGPTNEKLFF
TRBV7-2	-	TRBJ1-4	-	TGTGCCAGCAGCTTTTCCGGGTCCGGGGGGGAAAAACTGTTTTTT	CASSFSGSGGEKLFF
TRBV2	-	TRBJ1-5	TRBD1	TGTGCCAGCAGTTATACAGGGGGTCAGCCCCAGCATTTT	CASSYTGGQPQHF